This T cell receptor (beta chain) is drawn from a study of blood T cell repertoires in COVID-19. Clones were sequenced by immunoSEQ multiplex PCR, and TCRdb holds only the in-frame ones, with some missing. Of over 110,000 clones listed, approximately 84% are singletons. The CDR3 sequence is 15 residues long. Germline loops: CDR1 SGHAT, CDR2 FQNNGV. V was cut by 2 bases and J by 1 base, with 11 bases left in between. The TCR comes from a man aged 45 to 65 in a cohort exposed to, infected with or recovered from COVID-19 (not recorded which). The chain employs TRBV11-2 and TRBJ1-1; D is ambiguous. The sequenced sample was PBMCs or T cells enriched from blood (not recorded which). As DNA, the CDR3 is TGTGCCAGCAGCTTAACTAGGGTAGGGAACACTGAAGCTTTCTTT. It yields the protein CASSLTRVGNTEAFF.